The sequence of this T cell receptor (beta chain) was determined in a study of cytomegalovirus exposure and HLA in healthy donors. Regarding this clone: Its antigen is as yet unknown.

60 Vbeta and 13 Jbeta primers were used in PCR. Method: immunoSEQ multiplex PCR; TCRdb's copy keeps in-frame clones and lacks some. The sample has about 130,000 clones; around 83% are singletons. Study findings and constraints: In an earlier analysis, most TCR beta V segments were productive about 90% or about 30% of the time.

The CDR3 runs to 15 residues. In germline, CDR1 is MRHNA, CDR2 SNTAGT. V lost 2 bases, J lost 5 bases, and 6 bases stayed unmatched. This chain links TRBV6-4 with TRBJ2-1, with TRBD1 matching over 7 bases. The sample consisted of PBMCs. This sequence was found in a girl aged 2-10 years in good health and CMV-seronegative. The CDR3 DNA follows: TGTGCCAGCAGTGACATAGGGGGCGCGGACAATGAGCAGTTCTTC. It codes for CASSDIGGADNEQFF.